Shown below are 5 T cell receptor delta chains from a single sample sequenced in a study of Vδ1+ human thymocytes. Extracted RNA was reverse transcribed into cDNA. CDR3 amplicons came from multiplex PCR with pooled V-gene forward and constant-region reverse primers. TCRdb re-called the multiplex PCR reads using CATT. The sample contains 70,000 to 90,000 delta-chain clones, approximately 34% of which appear only once. Study findings and constraints: Thymic TRG and TRD repertoires appeared highly polyclonal, with Gaussian CDR3 length distributions.

These receptors have no identified antigens. Input material: Vdelta1+ gamma-delta thymocytes from the thymus. Subset noted: FACS-sorted CD3+ TCRalphabeta- TCRVdelta1+ TCRVdelta2- thymocytes. Every receptor here comes from a boy younger than two who had congenital heart surgery.

V and J are TRDV1 and TRDJ1; 8 nucleotides match TRDD3. The CDR3 is made up of 20 amino acids. Germline V gives CDR1 TSWWSYY, CDR2 QGS. V dropped 2 bases and J dropped 0; count of bases not matched to a gene: 17. The CDR3 loop reads CALGEGRLLGAKTHTDKLIF. CDR3 coding DNA: TGTGCTCTTGGGGAAGGGAGGCTACTGGGGGCAAAAACTCACACCGATAAACTCATCTTT.

This clone was counted many times. The identical CDR3 is also encoded by other nucleotide sequences in the sample. This sequence joins TRDV2 and TRDJ1, with 11 bases matching TRDD3. Looked up from germline, CDR1 is GEAIGNYY and CDR2 is EKD. The CDR3 sequence is 17 residues long. V trimming: 0 bases; J trimming: 2 bases; junction bases outside the gene matches: 7. This CDR3 is CACDTEVGDTHTDKLIF. The CDR3 coding sequence is TGTGCCTGTGACACCGAAGTGGGGGATACGCATACCGATAAACTCATCTTT.

This clone was counted between two and nine times. The V call is TRDV1, the J call TRDJ1; 11 bases map to TRDD3. Unmatched junction bases numbered 29, after V lost 2 bases and J lost 3 bases. Germline V gene sequence: CDR1 TSWWSYY, CDR2 QGS. CDR3 length: 24 residues. In DNA, the CDR3 is TGTGCTCTTGGGGAATCGAGGAGTGGTAGGGTTCAACTGGGGGATATTCGGTCCGCCGATAAACTCATCTTT. Its translation: CALGESRSGRVQLGDIRSADKLIF.

This sequence joins TRDV1 and TRDJ1; 12 nucleotides line up with TRDD3. With V trimmed by 0 bases and J by 0 bases, 11 bases remained unmatched. CDR3 size: 20 residues. The germline gives CDR1 TSWWSYY, CDR2 QGS. CDR3 in DNA: TGTGCTCTTGGGGAACTAGGCGCCTGGGGGATACGATCGTACACCGATAAACTCATCTTT. Translated, it gives CALGELGAWGIRSYTDKLIF.

This clone was counted a few times. J is TRDJ2 and V is TRDV2, with 12 nucleotides matching TRDD3. V was clipped by 6 bases and J by 13 bases; unmatched bases: 32. Per the germline V gene, CDR1 is GEAIGNYY and CDR2 is EKD. The CDR3 is 21 residues long. CDR3 amino acids: CACTILGDTSGFYFCYARLFF. The CDR3 nucleotides read TGTGCCTGTACCATACTGGGGGATACATCTGGGTTTTATTTTTGTTATGCAAGACTCTTCTTT.